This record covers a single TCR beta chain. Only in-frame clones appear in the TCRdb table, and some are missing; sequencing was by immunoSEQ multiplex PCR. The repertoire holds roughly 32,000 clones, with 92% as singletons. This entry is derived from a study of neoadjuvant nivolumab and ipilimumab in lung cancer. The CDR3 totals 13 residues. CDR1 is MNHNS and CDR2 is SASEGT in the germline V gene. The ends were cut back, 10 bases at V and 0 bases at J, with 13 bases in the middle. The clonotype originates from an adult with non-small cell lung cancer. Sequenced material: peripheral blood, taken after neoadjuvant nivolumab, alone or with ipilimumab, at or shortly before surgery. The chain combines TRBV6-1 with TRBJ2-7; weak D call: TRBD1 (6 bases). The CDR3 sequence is CATDRFYSYEQYF. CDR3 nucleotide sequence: TGTGCCACCGACAGGTTCTACTCCTACGAGCAGTACTTC.